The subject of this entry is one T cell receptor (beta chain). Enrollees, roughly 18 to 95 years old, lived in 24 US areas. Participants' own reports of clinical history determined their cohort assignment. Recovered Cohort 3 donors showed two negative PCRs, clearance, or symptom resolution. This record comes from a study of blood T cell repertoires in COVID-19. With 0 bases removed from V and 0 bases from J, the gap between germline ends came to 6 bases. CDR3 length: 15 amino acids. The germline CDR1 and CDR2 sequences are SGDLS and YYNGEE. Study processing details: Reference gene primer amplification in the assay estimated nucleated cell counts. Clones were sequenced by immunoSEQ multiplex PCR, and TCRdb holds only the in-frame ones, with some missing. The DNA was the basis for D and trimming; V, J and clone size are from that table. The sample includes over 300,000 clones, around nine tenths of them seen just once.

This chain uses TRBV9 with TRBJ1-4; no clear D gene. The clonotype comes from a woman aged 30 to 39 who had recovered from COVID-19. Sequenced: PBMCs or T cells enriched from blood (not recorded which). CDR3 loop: CASSVGGATNEKLFF. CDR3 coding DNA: TGTGCCAGCAGCGTAGGCGGTGCAACTAATGAAAAACTGTTTTTT.